The 29 T cell receptor beta chains below all came from one sample that was sequenced in a study of blood T cell repertoires in COVID-19. The table came from immunoSEQ multiplex PCR; TCRdb's copy has only in-frame clones and leaves some out. The top ten clones hold less than 15% of a sample with around 24,000 clones, 75% to 85% of them seen once. The sequenced material came from peripheral blood. These receptors all come from a man older than 75 with active or convalescent COVID-19.

This sequence joins TRBV11-2 and TRBJ1-4; the D is unclear. The CDR3 covers 15 residues. CDR1 and CDR2 (germline): SGHAT, FQNNGV. Trimming stripped 5 bases from V and 7 bases from J, with 17 bases between. The CDR3 sequence is CASSRRTPRGEKLFF. The CDR3 coding sequence is TGTGCCAGCAGCCGCCGGACCCCACGGGGTGAAAAACTGTTTTTT.

This rearrangement joins TRBV5-1 to TRBJ2-1; D is perhaps TRBD1 (7 bases). V shed 3 bases and J shed 5 bases, with 12 bases lying between them. CDR3 length equals 14 residues. CDR1 is SGHRS, CDR2 YFSETQ, per germline. CDR3 region: CASSSGDRNNEQFF. CDR3 nucleotides: TGCGCCAGCAGCTCGGGGGACAGAAACAATGAGCAGTTCTTC.

CDR3 DNA sequence: TGTGCCAGCAGCCCCCAGCGGGGCAACACAGATACGCAGTATTTT. Its translation: CASSPQRGNTDTQYF. The chain combines TRBV7-2 with TRBJ2-3; the match to TRBD2 covers 7 bases. Trimming removed 5 bases from V and 2 bases from J; junction bases left unmatched: 7. Per germline, CDR1 SGHTA and CDR2 FQGNSA. The CDR3 contains 15 residues.

The V gene is TRBV9, the J gene TRBJ1-5; no clear D gene. The CDR3 has 15 residues. Trimming removed 0 bases at V and 4 bases at J, with 11 bases between. Germline V gives CDR1 SGDLS, CDR2 YYNGEE. The CDR3 spells CASSVGKGVNQPQHF. CDR3 bases: TGTGCCAGCAGCGTAGGTAAGGGAGTTAATCAGCCCCAGCATTTT.

The rearrangement uses TRBV4-2 and TRBJ2-1; 10 bases map to TRBD2. CDR3 length: 18 amino acids. From germline, CDR1 is LGHNA and CDR2 YNFKEQ. Germline trimming cut 3 bases from V and 3 bases from J; bases unmatched to any gene: 11. The CDR3 spells CASSHPGDLAGDYNEQFF. The CDR3 DNA follows: TGTGCCAGCAGCCACCCCGGGGACCTAGCGGGAGACTACAATGAGCAGTTCTTC.

CDR3 coding DNA: TGTGCCAGCAGCTCTCCGGGACTAGCGGGAGAGGGGCATTACGAGCAGTACTTC. It encodes CASSSPGLAGEGHYEQYF. V is TRBV5-4 and J is TRBJ2-7, with TRBD2 matching 14 bases. After removal of 3 bases from V and 4 bases from J, the junction contained 12 bases not matched to a gene. The germline V gene has CDR1 SGHNT and CDR2 YYREEE (reference sequence). This CDR3 is built from 18 residues.

This clone was counted only a few times. This chain links TRBV10-3 with TRBJ2-3; D gene ambiguous. The CDR3 extends over 14 amino acids. The V end was cut by 0 bases, the J end by 3 bases, with 7 bases between. From germline, CDR1 is ENHRY and CDR2 SYGVKD. In nucleotides, the CDR3 is TGTGCCATCAGTGAGTCGGTCGGTACAGATACGCAGTATTTT. This codes for CAISESVGTDTQYF.

The rearrangement links TRBV11-2 to TRBJ1-4; 8 nucleotides line up with TRBD1. V trimming: 5 bases; J trimming: 7 bases; junction bases outside the gene matches: 9. Germline CDR1 is SGHAT and CDR2 is FQNNGV. CDR3 length: 15 residues. CDR3 nucleotides: TGTGCCAGCAGCCCAAGGACAGGGAAGGCTGAAAAACTGTTTTTT. Translated, it gives CASSPRTGKAEKLFF.

The table lists this clone with a few counts. CDR3 protein: CASSYRDSGDEQYF. CDR3 DNA sequence: TGTGCCAGCAGTTACCGGGACAGTGGGGACGAGCAGTACTTC. This chain joins TRBV27 and TRBJ2-7; TRBD1 matches 7 bases. CDR3 length equals 14 residues. Germline lookup yields CDR1 MNHEY and CDR2 SMNVEV (reference sequence). The V gene end was trimmed by 4 bases and the J gene end by 5 bases; junction bases not matched to a gene: 8.

The chain links TRBV9 to TRBJ1-2; D perhaps matches TRBD1 (5 bases). V gave up 0 bases and J gave up 7 bases, with 22 bases separating them. The CDR3 is 17 amino acids. Germline V gene sequence: CDR1 SGDLS, CDR2 YYNGEE. The CDR3: CASSVVGQGSSDGGYTF. DNA of the CDR3: TGTGCCAGCAGCGTAGTGGGGCAGGGCTCGAGTGACGGTGGCTACACCTTC.

The sample holds one count of this clone. The gene calls are TRBV28 and TRBJ1-2; D not certain. The germline CDR1 and CDR2 sequences are MDHEN and SYDVKM. The V end lost 7 bases, the J end lost 2 bases, and 17 bases lay between the germline ends. CDR3 size: 15 residues. The chain's CDR3 is CASITGRWGNYGYTF. The CDR3 region has the DNA TGTGCCAGCATTACGGGGAGGTGGGGAAACTATGGCTACACCTTC.

This chain links TRBV4-1 with TRBJ1-4; D remains unclear. The CDR3 has 13 residues. V dropped 1 base and J dropped 10 bases, with 10 bases sitting between them. In germline, CDR1 is MGHRA, CDR2 YSYEKL. The CDR3 sequence: CASSQVSGLKLFF. Here the CDR3 DNA reads TGCGCCAGCAGCCAAGTTAGCGGGTTAAAACTGTTTTTT.

V and J are TRBV24-1 and TRBJ1-2; D might be TRBD1 (5 bases). The V end lost 0 bases, the J end lost 4 bases, and 17 bases lay between the germline ends. This CDR3 is built from 17 residues. Germline CDR1 and CDR2: KGHDR and SFDVKD. CDR3 coding DNA: TGTGCCACCAGTGATTTGGGGGCCCCAACCCACTCCTATGGCTACACCTTC. It is translated as CATSDLGAPTHSYGYTF.

V and J are TRBV7-2 and TRBJ2-3, with 7 bases that match TRBD1. The CDR3 totals 14 residues. CDR1 is SGHTA, CDR2 FQGNSA, per germline. Trimming took 5 bases from V and 4 from J; bases not matched to a gene: 6. CDR3 region: CASSLGQAPDTQYF. The DNA of the CDR3 is TGTGCCAGCAGCCTAGGACAGGCCCCAGATACGCAGTATTTT.

The chain recombines TRBV19 with TRBJ1-5; 10 bases are shared with TRBD1. The junction had 11 bases not matched to a gene; V was cut back by 3 bases and J by 0 bases. From germline, CDR1 is LNHDA and CDR2 SQIVND (reference sequence). CDR3 length: 19 amino acids. This CDR3 is CASSILPGQGGYSNQPQHF. Written as DNA, the CDR3 is TGTGCCAGTAGTATCCTACCTGGACAGGGGGGGTATAGCAATCAGCCCCAGCATTTT. The full variable domain, in which reference TRBV19 and TRBJ1-5 provide the parts outside the CDR3, is DGGITQSPKYLFRKEGQNVTLSCEQNLNHDAMYWYRQDPGQGLRLIYYSQIVNDFQKGDIAEGYSVSREKKESFPLTVTSAQKNPTAFYLCASSILPGQGGYSNQPQHFGDGTRLSIL.

This chain uses TRBV6-5 with TRBJ1-2; the D is unclear. The V gene lost 4 bases and the J gene lost 4 bases, with 13 bases spanning the gap. This CDR3 is 14 amino acids long. Germline-derived CDR1 and CDR2 are MNHEY and SVGAGI. The CDR3 DNA sequence: TGTGCCAGCAGTTTGCGGGGTTTTGGCTATGGCTACACCTTC. It translates to CASSLRGFGYGYTF.

This clone is a singleton in its sample. This chain uses TRBV9 with TRBJ1-6; the match to TRBD1 covers 9 bases. The CDR3 totals 16 residues. The germline CDR1 and CDR2 sequences are SGDLS and YYNGEE. With V trimmed by 3 bases and J by 9 bases, 10 bases remained unmatched. The CDR3 spells CASSAPGQGQGSPLHF. The DNA of the CDR3 is TGTGCCAGCAGCGCTCCGGGACAGGGCCAGGGTTCACCCCTCCACTTT.

This clone was seen a few times. This chain uses TRBV5-6 with TRBJ1-5; D possibly corresponds to TRBD1 (6 bases). Between the trimmed V and J ends, which lost 4 bases and 5 bases, there was a span of 10 bases. Germline V gene data show CDR1 as SGHDT and CDR2 as YYEEEE. This CDR3 has 13 amino acids. The CDR3 loop is CASSPGGHQPQHF. The DNA of the CDR3 is TGTGCCAGCAGCCCGGGGGGGCATCAGCCCCAGCATTTT.

This chain connects TRBV28 to TRBJ2-7; 9 nucleotides line up with TRBD1. The CDR3 has 15 residues. J gave up 4 bases and V 3 bases, and 7 bases lay outside the gene matches. Looked up from germline, CDR1 is MDHEN and CDR2 is SYDVKM. CDR3 DNA sequence: TGTGCCAGCAGTTTGGAGGGGACAGGGCGGTACGAGCAGTACTTC. This encodes CASSLEGTGRYEQYF.

By share, this clone ranks as medium-sized. The V call is TRBV29-1, the J call TRBJ1-3; D perhaps matches TRBD1 (5 bases). The germline V and J ends were trimmed by 2 bases and 6 bases, with 14 bases remaining between them. The CDR3 has 14 amino acids. Germline V gene data show CDR1 as SQVTM and CDR2 as ANQGSEA. The CDR3 region is CSVELEGKENTIYF. In DNA form, the CDR3 reads TGCAGCGTTGAATTGGAGGGGAAGGAAAACACCATATATTTT.

This clone was seen once. This chain connects TRBV7-8 to TRBJ1-4, with 9 nucleotides matching TRBD1. V gave up 5 bases and J gave up 8 bases; unmatched junction bases: 3. This CDR3 has 13 amino acids. Germline V lookup: CDR1 SGHVS, CDR2 FQNEAQ. The DNA for the CDR3 is TGTGCCAGCAGCCGGGACAGGGCGGAAAAACTGTTTTTT. It yields the protein CASSRDRAEKLFF.

The chain combines TRBV4-1 with TRBJ1-1; 8 nucleotides align to TRBD1. The CDR3 sequence is 16 residues long. Unmatched junction bases numbered 11, after V lost 4 bases and J lost 4 bases. Germline V gene sequence: CDR1 MGHRA, CDR2 YSYEKL. For the CDR3, the DNA is TGCGCCAGCAGCCTTACCTTTTACAGGGGGAGCACTGAAGCTTTCTTT. As protein: CASSLTFYRGSTEAFF.

This clone occurred once. J is TRBJ2-5 and V is TRBV14; D possibly corresponds to TRBD1 (9 bases). The CDR3 contains 17 residues. Germline lookup yields CDR1 SGHDN and CDR2 FVKESK. Trimming stripped 6 bases from V and 2 bases from J, with 22 bases between. The CDR3, as DNA: TGTGCCAGCAGTCCGGGGGGGACAGGGATCCCTCAAGAGACCCAGTACTTC. Encoded protein: CASSPGGTGIPQETQYF.

This sequence joins TRBV6-6 and TRBJ1-5; tentative D call: TRBD1 (6 bases). The CDR3 is 14 amino acids. Germline V gene sequence: CDR1 MNHNY, CDR2 SVGAGI (reference sequence). Trimming shortened V by 6 bases and J by 9 bases, and 18 bases separated the two germline ends. The CDR3: CASSQGGALRPQHF. CDR3 bases: TGTGCCAGCAGCCAAGGGGGGGCCCTCAGGCCCCAGCATTTT.

The chain carries TRBV6-2 or TRBV6-3 and TRBJ1-4, with unresolved D. The CDR3 spans 14 residues. The V gene's germline CDR1 is MNHEY and CDR2 SVGEGT. The V end lost 6 bases, the J end lost 3 bases, and 11 bases lay between the germline ends. The CDR3 is CASSLYGANEKLFF. CDR3 bases: TGTGCCAGCAGCCTCTACGGGGCTAATGAAAAACTGTTTTTT.

The gene calls are TRBV6-1 and TRBJ2-2, with 12 bases that match TRBD2. This CDR3 has 16 residues. CDR1 and CDR2 from the germline V gene are MNHNS and SASEGT. The ends lost 4 bases at V and 2 bases at J; junction bases unmatched: 2. Here the CDR3 reads CASSGTSGANTGELFF. The CDR3 coding sequence is TGTGCCAGCAGTGGGACTAGCGGGGCAAACACCGGGGAGCTGTTTTTT.

This chain joins TRBV2 and TRBJ1-5; D might be TRBD1 (6 bases). The CDR3 runs to 14 residues. From germline, CDR1 is SNHLY and CDR2 FYNNEI. Trimming stripped 5 bases from V and 0 bases from J, with 8 bases between. This CDR3 reads CASSRTVSNQPQHF. The CDR3 nucleotides read TGTGCCAGCAGTCGGACAGTTAGCAATCAGCCCCAGCATTTT.

This rearrangement joins TRBV24-1 to TRBJ2-5, with 9 bases matching TRBD2. Germline loops: CDR1 KGHDR, CDR2 SFDVKD. The CDR3 has 16 amino acids. Germline trimming cut 0 bases from V and 5 bases from J; bases unmatched to any gene: 6. In nucleotides, the CDR3 is TGTGCCACCAGTGATTTGTCTGCGGGAGGGGAGGAGACCCAGTACTTC. Protein: CATSDLSAGGEETQYF.

The chain has TRBV4-2 and TRBJ2-3; D not certain. Germline V gene lookup returns CDR1 LGHNA and CDR2 YNFKEQ. V lost 0 bases and J lost 5, with 3 bases in between. There are 12 residues in the CDR3. The CDR3 loop reads CASSQDRDTQYF. The CDR3 DNA follows: TGTGCCAGCAGCCAAGATCGAGATACGCAGTATTTT.